Listed here are 15 T cell receptor beta chains from one sample, sequenced in a study of cytomegalovirus exposure and HLA in healthy donors. 13 Jbeta primers and 60 Vbeta primers were used for the PCR. Clones were sequenced by immunoSEQ multiplex PCR, and TCRdb holds only the in-frame ones, with some missing. Of about 100,000 clones detected, nearly 65% appear once; the ten largest clones hold around 4.8%. Sequencing used PBMCs. The receptors stem from a human donor in good health.

V and J are TRBV5-6 and TRBJ2-3, with 13 bases identical to TRBD2. This CDR3 contains 19 residues. The J segment lost 6 bases and the V segment lost 0 bases, leaving 13 bases of the junction unmatched. CDR1 SGHDT and CDR2 YYEEEE come from the germline V gene. The CDR3 loop reads CASSLAGWTSGSYTDTQYF. The CDR3 nucleotides are TGTGCCAGCAGCTTGGCGGGGTGGACTAGCGGGAGTTATACGGATACGCAGTATTTT.

This chain uses TRBV27 with TRBJ2-1; D possibly corresponds to TRBD2 (5 bases). The CDR3 contains 12 residues. Per germline, CDR1 MNHEY and CDR2 SMNVEV (reference sequence). The V gene lost 7 bases and the J gene lost 8 bases, with 12 bases spanning the gap. The CDR3, as DNA: TGTGCCAGCATTTCGGGATTCCATGAGCAGTTCTTC. Translation gives CASISGFHEQFF.

This sequence joins TRBV7-9 and TRBJ1-1; no reliable D call. Trimming removed 5 bases at V and 3 bases at J, with 10 bases between. The length of the CDR3 is 13 residues. Germline V CDR1 and CDR2: SEHNR, FQNEAQ (reference sequence). CDR3 region: CASSTRLDTEAFF. CDR3 sequence (DNA): TGTGCCAGCAGCACTCGCCTGGACACTGAAGCTTTCTTT.

The chain couples TRBV5-1 to TRBJ2-6, with TRBD2 as a possible D gene (5 bases). Germline V gene sequence: CDR1 SGHRS, CDR2 YFSETQ. The CDR3 length is 15 residues. V lost 0 bases, J lost 4 bases, and 8 bases lay in between. CDR3 bases: TGCGCCAGCAGCTTGGCCGGGAACGGGGCCAACGTCCTGACTTTC. Residues: CASSLAGNGANVLTF.

A word on this clone: Other DNA sequences in the same sample also yield this CDR3. The chain carries TRBV27 and TRBJ1-4; tentatively, D is TRBD1 (6 bases). V lost 5 bases, J lost 8 bases, and 15 bases lay in between. Germline V gives CDR1 MNHEY, CDR2 SMNVEV (reference sequence). The CDR3 has 14 residues. DNA of the CDR3: TGTGCCAGCAGTCTACAGGGATCGGGGGAAAAACTGTTTTTT. Its translation: CASSLQGSGEKLFF.

CDR3 in DNA: TGTGCCAGCTCACCAAGGGGGAATGAAGTGAACTATGGCTACACCTTC. It encodes CASSPRGNEVNYGYTF. The genes are TRBV18 and TRBJ1-2; D perhaps matches TRBD1 (6 bases). CDR3 size: 16 residues. Trimming took off 2 bases at V and 2 bases at J, with 15 bases between the two ends. The germline CDR1 and CDR2 sequences are KGHSH and LQKENI.

In its sample, this clone was seen once. V usage is TRBV29-1 and J usage is TRBJ1-2; possible D gene TRBD1, 6 bases. Per germline, CDR1 SQVTM and CDR2 ANQGSEA. This CDR3 has 13 residues. With 3 bases removed from V and 5 bases from J, the gap between germline ends came to 13 bases. DNA for the CDR3: TGCAGCGTTGACCCCACAGGGCCGTATGGCTACACCTTC. Its translation: CSVDPTGPYGYTF.

The chain links TRBV11-3 to TRBJ1-1, with a tentative D call TRBD1 (5 bases). CDR1 and CDR2 (germline): SGHNT, YENEEA. V lost 5 bases to trimming and J lost 5 bases, with 15 bases between them. There are 14 residues in the CDR3. The CDR3, as DNA: TGTGCCAGCAGCCCAGGGCGGGACGGGACTGAAGCTTTCTTT. Protein product: CASSPGRDGTEAFF. Full variable domain (remainder filled in from reference TRBV11-3 and TRBJ1-1): EAGVVQSPRYKIIEKKQPVAFWCNPISGHNTLYWYLQNLGQGPELLIRYENEEAVDDSQLPKDRFSAERLKGVDSTLKIQPAELGDSAVYLCASSPGRDGTEAFFGQGTRLTVV.

The rearrangement uses TRBV7-9 and TRBJ2-7; 8 bases line up with TRBD2. In germline, CDR1 is SEHNR, CDR2 FQNEAQ (reference sequence). This CDR3 has 16 residues. V lost 2 bases to trimming and J lost 1 base; unmatched junction nucleotides: 7. CDR3 in DNA: TGTGCCAGCAGCTTATTCGTTAGCGGGGTATCCTACGAGCAGTACTTC. This translates into CASSLFVSGVSYEQYF.

The chain has TRBV2 and TRBJ2-4; TRBD1 is a possible D gene (6 bases). This CDR3 has 15 amino acids. The germline gives CDR1 SNHLY, CDR2 FYNNEI. V was shortened by 6 bases and J by 8 bases, with 20 bases between the two germline ends. Written as DNA, the CDR3 is TGTGCCAGCAGAGACACAGGGTTCCAGGAGGACATTCAGTACTTC. This translates into CASRDTGFQEDIQYF.

The count of this clone is one. The genes are TRBV10-1 and TRBJ2-5; TRBD1 matches at 8 bases. The germline gives CDR1 WNHNN, CDR2 SYGVQD (reference sequence). The J segment lost 5 bases and the V segment lost 5 bases, leaving 4 bases of the junction unmatched. This CDR3 region has 13 residues. The CDR3 loop is CASSSGGLETQYF. The CDR3, as DNA: TGCGCCAGCAGTTCAGGGGGCTTGGAGACCCAGTACTTC.

The chain is built from TRBV5-8 and TRBJ2-5, with TRBD1 matching 8 bases. The CDR3 contains 15 residues. Germline assignment: CDR1 SGHTS and CDR2 YDEGEE. The V segment lost 2 bases and the J segment 3 bases; nucleotides outside the gene matches: 6. The CDR3: CASSFGTGLKETQYF. The DNA of the CDR3 is TGTGCCAGCAGCTTCGGGACAGGCCTAAAAGAGACCCAGTACTTC.

The chain employs TRBV19 and TRBJ1-5, with D possibly matching TRBD1 (5 bases). V was pared by 3 bases and J by 9 bases, with 12 bases between. The CDR3 length is 13 residues. The germline V gene has CDR1 LNHDA and CDR2 SQIVND (reference sequence). The CDR3: CASSIVWGLPQHF. The CDR3 nucleotides read TGTGCCAGTAGTATCGTTTGGGGCTTGCCCCAGCATTTT.

The chain uses TRBV14 and TRBJ2-5; no clear D gene. The end of the DNA fits TRBJ2-7 better, so the J call may be wrong. The length of the CDR3 is 12 residues. Germline values: CDR1 SGHDN, CDR2 FVKESK. CDR3 DNA sequence: TGTGCCAGCAGCCAGAGCGATTACGAGCAGTACTTC. Translation: CASSQSDYEQYF.

The genes are TRBV5-1 and TRBJ2-5; possibly TRBD1 for D (6 bases). CDR1 and CDR2 from the germline V gene are SGHRS and YFSETQ. V lost 4 bases to trimming and J lost 3 bases, with 13 bases between them. This CDR3 has 14 residues. The CDR3 loop is CASSPQGNKETQYF. DNA for the CDR3: TGCGCCAGCAGCCCACAGGGAAATAAAGAGACCCAGTACTTC.